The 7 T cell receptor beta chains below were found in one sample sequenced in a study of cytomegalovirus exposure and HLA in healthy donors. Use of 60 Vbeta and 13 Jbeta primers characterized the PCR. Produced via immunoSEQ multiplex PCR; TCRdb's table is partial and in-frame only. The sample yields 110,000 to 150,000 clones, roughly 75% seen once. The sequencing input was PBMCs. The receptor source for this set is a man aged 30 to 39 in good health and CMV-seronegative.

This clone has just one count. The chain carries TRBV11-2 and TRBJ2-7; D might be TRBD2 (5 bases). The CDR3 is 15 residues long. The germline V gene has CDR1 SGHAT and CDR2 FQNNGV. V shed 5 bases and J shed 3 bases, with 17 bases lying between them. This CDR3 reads CASSPPTRLGYEQYF. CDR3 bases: TGTGCCAGCAGCCCCCCCACTAGATTGGGCTACGAGCAGTACTTC.

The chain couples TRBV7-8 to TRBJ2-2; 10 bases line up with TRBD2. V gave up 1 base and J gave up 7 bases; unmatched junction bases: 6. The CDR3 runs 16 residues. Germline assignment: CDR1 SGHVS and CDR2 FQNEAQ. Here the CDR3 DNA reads TGTGCCAGCAGCTTAGAAAGCGGGAGGGCCGGCGGGGAGCTGTTTTTT. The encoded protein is CASSLESGRAGGELFF.

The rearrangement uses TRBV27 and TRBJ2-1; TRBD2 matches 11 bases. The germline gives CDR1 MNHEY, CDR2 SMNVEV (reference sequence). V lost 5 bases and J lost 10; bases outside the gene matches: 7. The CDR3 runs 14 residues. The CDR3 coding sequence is TGTGCCAGCAGTCCCGGGGCTAGCGGGGGGGAGCAGTTCTTC. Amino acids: CASSPGASGGEQFF.

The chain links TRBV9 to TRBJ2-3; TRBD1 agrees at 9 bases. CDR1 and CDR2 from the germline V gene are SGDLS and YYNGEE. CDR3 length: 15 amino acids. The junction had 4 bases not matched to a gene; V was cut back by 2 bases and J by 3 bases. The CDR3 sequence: CASSVGTGMTDTQYF. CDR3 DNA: TGTGCCAGCAGCGTTGGGACAGGGATGACAGATACGCAGTATTTT.

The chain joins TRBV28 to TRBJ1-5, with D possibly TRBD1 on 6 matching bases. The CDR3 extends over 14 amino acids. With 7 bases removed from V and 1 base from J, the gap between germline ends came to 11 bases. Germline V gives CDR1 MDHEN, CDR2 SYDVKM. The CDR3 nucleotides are TGTGCCAGCATTCAGGGGTGGAGCAATCAGCCCCAGCATTTT. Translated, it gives CASIQGWSNQPQHF.

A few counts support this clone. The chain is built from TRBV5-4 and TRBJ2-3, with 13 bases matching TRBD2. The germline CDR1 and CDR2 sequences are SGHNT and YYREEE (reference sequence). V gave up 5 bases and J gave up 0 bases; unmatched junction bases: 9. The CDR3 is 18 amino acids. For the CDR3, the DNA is TGTGCCAGCAGTCCCGGGACTAGCGGGGCAACTAGCACAGATACGCAGTATTTT. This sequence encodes CASSPGTSGATSTDTQYF.

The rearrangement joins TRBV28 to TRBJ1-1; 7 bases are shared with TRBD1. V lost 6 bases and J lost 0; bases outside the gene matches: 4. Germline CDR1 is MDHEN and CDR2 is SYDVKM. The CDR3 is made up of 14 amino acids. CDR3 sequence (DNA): TGTGCCAGCAGCTCCGGGACAGTGAACACTGAAGCTTTCTTT. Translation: CASSSGTVNTEAFF.